This TCR beta chain was sequenced for a study of blood T cell repertoires in COVID-19. The overall study: COVID-19 samples, acute and convalescent, were from the United States, Italy and Spain.

CDR3 size: 15 residues. Per the germline V gene, CDR1 is MNHEY and CDR2 is SVGEGT. As originally analysed: Estimates of nucleated cell counts were drawn from the amplification of reference gene primers. Clones were read by immunoSEQ multiplex PCR, and TCRdb kept only the in-frame ones, dropping some. The DNA was the basis for D and trimming; V, J and clone size are from that table. The repertoire holds 270,000 or so clones, 80% to 85% seen once, with 2.5% to 3.5% in the top ten. In its sample, this clone was seen a few times. An end of the junction differs from the germline gene, which may be a read error.

This TCR derives from a woman aged 55-70 years with active or convalescent COVID-19. The rearrangement joins TRBV6-2 or TRBV6-3 to TRBJ1-1; 8 bases are a match to TRBD1. Sample: peripheral blood. CDR3 bases: TGTGCCAGCCGTTATGCGGGCAGGGGGCACACTGAAGCTTTCTTT. This translates into CASRYAGRGHTEAFF.